Here is one TCR beta chain with its context. No antigen is known for it. This record comes from a study of blood T cells in healthy people across ages. Broader study findings: There was no known CMV status for donors, so expanded clonotype changes were possibly confounded.

In germline, CDR1 is SEHNR, CDR2 FQNEAQ (reference sequence). The CDR3 runs 15 residues. V gave up 5 bases and J gave up 3 bases, with 16 bases separating them. With a J-beta primer mix and a sample-barcoded 5' primer, a second PCR ran roughly 6 to 11 cycles. TCRdb reprocessed the 5' RACE reads with MiXCR, giving one entry per CDR3 protein. There are about a million distinct CDR3 sequences in the sample; roughly two fifths occur only once, and 13% lies in the top ten. V is TRBV7-9 and J is TRBJ1-1; the D gene is possibly TRBD1 (6 bases). Sequencing input: blood. The sequence was collected from a man between 18 and 35 years old in good health. CDR3 amino acids: CASSPSRGRDTEAFF. In nucleotides, the CDR3 is TGTGCCAGCAGCCCCAGCAGGGGAAGGGACACTGAAGCTTTCTTT.